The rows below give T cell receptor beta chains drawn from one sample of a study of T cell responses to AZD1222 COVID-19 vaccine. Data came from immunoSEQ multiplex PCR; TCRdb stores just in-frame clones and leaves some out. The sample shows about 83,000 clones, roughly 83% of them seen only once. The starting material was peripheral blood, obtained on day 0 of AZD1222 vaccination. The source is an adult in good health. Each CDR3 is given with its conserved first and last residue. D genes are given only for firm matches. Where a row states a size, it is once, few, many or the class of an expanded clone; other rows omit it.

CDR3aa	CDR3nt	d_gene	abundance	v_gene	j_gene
CASSSGQGAKEQYF	TGTGCCAGCAGCTCAGGACAGGGGGCGAAGGAGCAGTACTTC	TRBD1	NA	TRBV5-6	TRBJ2-7
CATGGPTGELFF	TGTGCCACCGGGGGACCAACCGGGGAGCTGTTTTTT	NA	NA	TRBV15	TRBJ2-2
CASSPPRASGSYEQFF	TGTGCCAGCAGCCCCCCCCGGGCTAGCGGGAGCTATGAGCAGTTCTTC	TRBD2	once	TRBV4-2	TRBJ2-1
CASSSSGRNEQFF	TGTGCCAGCAGTAGTAGCGGGAGAAATGAGCAGTTCTTC	TRBD2	once	TRBV27	TRBJ2-1
CASSALEAGELFF	TGTGCCAGCAGCGCCTTAGAAGCCGGGGAGCTGTTTTTT	NA	NA	TRBV9	TRBJ2-2
CASILDSMNTEAFF	NA	NA	NA	TRBV6-6	TRBJ1-1
CASSTKPPATGSSLLYNEQFF	TGTGCCAGCAGCACCAAACCACCCGCGACGGGATCCTCACTGCTCTACAATGAGCAGTTCTTC	NA	NA	TRBV13	TRBJ2-1
CASSLDWSSYEQYF	TGTGCCAGCAGCTTAGACTGGAGCTCCTACGAGCAGTACTTC	NA	once	TRBV7-2	TRBJ2-7
CASSQGTDGAYEQYF	TGTGCCAGCAGTCAGGGGACAGACGGCGCCTACGAGCAGTACTTC	TRBD1	NA	TRBV6-5	TRBJ2-7
CASSEGGRGSNQPQHF	TGTGCCAGCAGTGAAGGAGGCAGGGGAAGCAATCAGCCCCAGCATTTT	NA	NA	TRBV2	TRBJ1-5
CASSQTGGAYEQYF	TGTGCCAGCTCCCAGACAGGGGGCGCCTACGAGCAGTACTTC	TRBD1	NA	TRBV19	TRBJ2-7
CASSWDSRGEETQYF	TGTGCCAGCAGCTGGGACTCTAGGGGGGAAGAGACCCAGTACTTC	NA	NA	TRBV7-6	TRBJ2-5
CASSIDRGTEAFF	TGTGCCAGTAGTATAGATAGGGGCACTGAAGCTTTCTTT	NA	NA	TRBV19	TRBJ1-1
CASSPLGRVEYGYTF	TGCGCCAGCAGCCCCCTCGGAAGGGTGGAGTATGGCTACACCTTC	NA	NA	TRBV5-1	TRBJ1-2
CASSSAGGTEAFF	TGTGCCAGCAGCTCAGCGGGGGGCACTGAAGCTTTCTTT	NA	once	TRBV5-5	TRBJ1-1
CASSPEVQAIRNQPQHF	TGTGCCAGCTCACCCGAGGTACAGGCAATTCGTAATCAGCCCCAGCATTTT	NA	NA	TRBV18	TRBJ1-5
CASSQDLLSYEQYF	TGTGCCAGCAGCCAAGATCTCCTTTCCTACGAGCAGTACTTC	NA	NA	TRBV3-1/TRBV3-2	TRBJ2-7
CASSLRRETQYF	TGTGCCAGCAGTTTAAGGAGGGAGACCCAGTACTTC	NA	NA	TRBV12-3/TRBV12-4	TRBJ2-5
CASSLERNTGELFF	TGTGCCAGCAGCTTAGAACGGAACACCGGGGAGCTGTTTTTT	NA	NA	TRBV7-9	TRBJ2-2
CASSSPVLGTSTDTQYF	TGTGCCAGCAGTTCCCCCGTACTAGGGACTAGCACAGATACGCAGTATTTT	NA	NA	TRBV28	TRBJ2-3
CASSQETQGDYSPLHF	TGCGCCAGCAGCCAAGAAACACAGGGGGACTATTCACCCCTCCACTTT	TRBD1	NA	TRBV4-1	TRBJ1-6
CASSAGWGGTYGYTF	TGTGCCAGCAGTGCCGGTTGGGGGGGGACCTATGGCTACACCTTC	NA	NA	TRBV6-4	TRBJ1-2
CASSSRPASYEQYF	TGTGCCAGCAGTAGTAGGCCAGCCTCCTACGAGCAGTACTTC	NA	NA	TRBV9	TRBJ2-7
CASSQEGREAFF	TGTGCCAGCAGCCAAGAAGGGAGAGAAGCTTTCTTT	NA	NA	TRBV3-1/TRBV3-2	TRBJ1-1
CASSRTRGADSPLHF	TGTGCCAGCAGCCGTACTAGGGGAGCCGATTCACCCCTCCACTTT	NA	NA	TRBV6-5	TRBJ1-6
CASSLRGDQPQHF	TGCGCCAGCAGCTTGAGGGGGGACCAGCCCCAGCATTTT	NA	once	TRBV5-1	TRBJ1-5
CAWGKTDRVTENTF	TGTGCCTGGGGGAAAACGGACAGGGTGACCGAGAACACCTTC	TRBD1	few	TRBV30	TRBJ1-2
CASFSGELFF	TGTGCCAGCTTCAGTGGGGAGCTGTTTTTT	NA	NA	TRBV12-3/TRBV12-4	TRBJ2-2
CASSSGHSYEQYF	TGTGCCAGCAGCTCGGGACACAGCTACGAGCAGTACTTC	NA	NA	TRBV5-5	TRBJ2-7
CATSEAGVEQFF	TGTGCCACCAGTGAAGCGGGAGTCGAGCAGTTCTTC	TRBD2	NA	TRBV24-1	TRBJ2-1
CASSMSPPRGQETQYF	TGTGCCAGTAGTATGTCACCTCCCCGGGGGCAAGAGACCCAGTACTTC	NA	NA	TRBV19	TRBJ2-5
CASSSNNLEAFF	TGTGCCAGCAGCTCCAACAACCTTGAAGCTTTCTTT	NA	NA	TRBV7-3	TRBJ1-1
CASSIADYSNQPQHF	TGTGCCAGTAGTATCGCGGATTATAGCAATCAGCCCCAGCATTTT	NA	NA	TRBV19	TRBJ1-5
CASSERSSRSDEQFF	TGTGCCAGCAGTGAAAGGAGTTCTCGGTCGGATGAGCAGTTCTTC	NA	NA	TRBV25-1	TRBJ2-1
CASSNRNNQPQHF	TGTGCCAGTAGTAATAGAAACAATCAGCCCCAGCATTTT	NA	NA	TRBV19	TRBJ1-5
CATWKAGSYEQYF	TGTGCCACCTGGAAGGCGGGGTCCTACGAGCAGTACTTC	NA	NA	TRBV6-5	TRBJ2-7
CASSSTGSYEQYF	TGTGCCAGCAGCTCGACAGGGTCCTACGAGCAGTACTTC	TRBD1	NA	TRBV5-5	TRBJ2-7
CASSRWSGELNEKLFF	TGTGCCAGCAGTAGGTGGTCCGGTGAACTTAATGAAAAACTGTTTTTT	NA	NA	TRBV27	TRBJ1-4
CASSPHLERNQPQHF	TGCGCCAGCAGCCCGCACCTGGAGCGCAATCAGCCCCAGCATTTT	NA	NA	TRBV4-1	TRBJ1-5
CASSLTRTYNEQFF	TGTGCCAGCTCACTTACTAGGACCTACAATGAGCAGTTCTTC	NA	NA	TRBV18	TRBJ2-1
CASSLDVNEKLFF	TGTGCCAGCAGCTTGGACGTTAATGAAAAACTGTTTTTT	NA	NA	TRBV5-5	TRBJ1-4
CASSLSMTASGNTIYF	TGCGCCAGCAGCTTGAGTATGACGGCCTCTGGAAACACCATATATTTT	NA	NA	TRBV5-1	TRBJ1-3
CASSLAGQGGGYTF	TGTGCCAGCAGCTTGGCCGGACAGGGAGGCGGCTACACCTTC	TRBD1	NA	TRBV5-4	TRBJ1-2
CASSLWGNLNTEAFF	TGTGCCAGCAGCCTCTGGGGCAACCTGAACACTGAAGCTTTCTTT	NA	NA	TRBV7-9	TRBJ1-1